This TCR beta chain comes out of a study of beta chain features in type 1 diabetes. CDR3 length: 11 residues. Germline V gene sequence: CDR1 DFQATT, CDR2 SNEGSKA (reference sequence). Expressed TCRB transcripts got sequenced, as all isolated RNA was reverse transcribed. Measured with immunoSEQ multiplex PCR; TCRdb has only the in-frame clones, and not every one. The sample includes more than 550,000 clones, around an eighth of them seen just once. Per donor, one heparinised blood draw averaged about 110 mL. Of note for this clone: What it binds is not known.

General study points: All four CD4+ subsets of Type 1 diabetes patients contained TCRB CDR3s that were moderately but significantly shorter. Within patients, naive, central memory and Treg TCRB repertoires seemed more similar than within healthy donors. VDJ junctions in type 1 diabetes patients carried more deletions and fewer insertions.

The sample consisted of naive CD4+ T cells from blood. The rearrangement uses TRBV20-1 and TRBJ1-2, with D possibly TRBD1 on 5 matching bases. The sequence derives from a man younger than 30 with type 1 diabetes. The CDR3 region is CGLRVNYGYTF. The CDR3 coding sequence is TGCGGACTCAGGGTCAACTATGGCTACACCTTC.